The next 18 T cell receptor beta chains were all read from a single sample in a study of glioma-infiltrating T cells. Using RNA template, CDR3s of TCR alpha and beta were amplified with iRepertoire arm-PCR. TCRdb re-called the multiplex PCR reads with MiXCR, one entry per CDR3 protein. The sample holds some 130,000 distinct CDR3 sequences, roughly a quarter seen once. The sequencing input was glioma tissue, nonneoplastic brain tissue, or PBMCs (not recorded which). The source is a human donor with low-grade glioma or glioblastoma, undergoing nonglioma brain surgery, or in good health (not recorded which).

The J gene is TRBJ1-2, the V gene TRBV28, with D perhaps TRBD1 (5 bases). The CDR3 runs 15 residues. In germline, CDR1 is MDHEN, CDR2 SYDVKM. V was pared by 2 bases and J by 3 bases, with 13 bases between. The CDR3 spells CASSLRGELDYGYTF. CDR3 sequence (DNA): TGTGCCAGCAGTTTAAGGGGAGAACTAGACTATGGCTACACCTTC.

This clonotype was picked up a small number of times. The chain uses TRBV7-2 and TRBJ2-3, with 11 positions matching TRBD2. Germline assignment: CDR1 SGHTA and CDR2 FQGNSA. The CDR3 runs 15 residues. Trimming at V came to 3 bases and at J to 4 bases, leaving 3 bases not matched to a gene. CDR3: CASSFVAGGSDTQYF. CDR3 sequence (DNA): TGTGCCAGCAGCTTCGTAGCGGGGGGGTCAGATACGCAGTATTTT.

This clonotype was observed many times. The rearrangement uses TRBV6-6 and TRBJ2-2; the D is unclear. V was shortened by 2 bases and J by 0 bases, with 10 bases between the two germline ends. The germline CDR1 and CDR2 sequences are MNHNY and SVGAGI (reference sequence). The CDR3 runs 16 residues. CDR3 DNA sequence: TGTGCCAGCAGTTACAGTCTGGCGGCGAACACCGGGGAGCTGTTTTTT. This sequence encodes CASSYSLAANTGELFF.

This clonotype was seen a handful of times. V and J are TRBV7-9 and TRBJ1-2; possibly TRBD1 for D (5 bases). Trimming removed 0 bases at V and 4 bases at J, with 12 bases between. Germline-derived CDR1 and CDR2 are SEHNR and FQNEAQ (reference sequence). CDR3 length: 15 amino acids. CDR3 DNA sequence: TGTGCCAGCAGCTTAGCGCTTCCAGGGACCTATGGCTACACCTTC. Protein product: CASSLALPGTYGYTF.

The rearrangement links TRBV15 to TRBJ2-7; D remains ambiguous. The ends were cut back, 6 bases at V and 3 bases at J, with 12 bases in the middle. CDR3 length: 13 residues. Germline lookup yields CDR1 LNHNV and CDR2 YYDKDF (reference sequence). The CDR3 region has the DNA TGTGCCACCAGTCCTCGACGGAGCTACGAGCAGTACGTC. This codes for CATSPRRSYEQYV.

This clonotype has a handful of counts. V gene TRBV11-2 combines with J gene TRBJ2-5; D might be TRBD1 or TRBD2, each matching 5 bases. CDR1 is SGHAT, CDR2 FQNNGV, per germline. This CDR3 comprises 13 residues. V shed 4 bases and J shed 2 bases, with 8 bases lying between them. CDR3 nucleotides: TGTGCCAGCAGCTGGGGGAATCAAGAGACCCAGTACTTC. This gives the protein CASSWGNQETQYF.

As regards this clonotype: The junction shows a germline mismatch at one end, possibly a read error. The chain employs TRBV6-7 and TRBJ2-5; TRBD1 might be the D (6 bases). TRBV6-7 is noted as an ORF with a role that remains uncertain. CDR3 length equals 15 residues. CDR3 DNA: TGTGCCAGCAGTGACTCGGGGACACACCAAGAGACCCAGTACTTC. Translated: CASSDSGTHQETQYF.

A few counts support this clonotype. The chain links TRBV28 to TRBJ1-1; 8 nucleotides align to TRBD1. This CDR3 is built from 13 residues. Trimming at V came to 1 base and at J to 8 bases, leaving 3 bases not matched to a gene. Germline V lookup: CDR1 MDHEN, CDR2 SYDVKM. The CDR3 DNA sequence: TGTGCCAGCAGTTTATCAGGGGGCGAAGAAGCTTTCTTT. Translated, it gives CASSLSGGEEAFF. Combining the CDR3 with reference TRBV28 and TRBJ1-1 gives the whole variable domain DVKVTQSSRYLVKRTGEKVFLECVQDMDHENMFWYRQDPGLGLRLIYFSYDVKMKEKGDIPEGYSVSREKKERFSLILESASTNQTSMYLCASSLSGGEEAFFGQGTRLTVV.

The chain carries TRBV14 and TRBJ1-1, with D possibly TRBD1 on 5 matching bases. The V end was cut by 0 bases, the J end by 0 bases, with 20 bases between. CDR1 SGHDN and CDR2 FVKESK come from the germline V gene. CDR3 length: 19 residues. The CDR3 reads CASSQDSFGREWVNTEAFF. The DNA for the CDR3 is TGTGCCAGCAGCCAAGATTCGTTCGGCAGGGAATGGGTGAACACTGAAGCTTTCTTT. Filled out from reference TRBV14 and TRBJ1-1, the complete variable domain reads EAGVTQFPSHSVIEKGQTVTLRCDPISGHDNLYWYRRVMGKEIKFLLHFVKESKQDESGMPNNRFLAERTGGTYSTLKVQPAELEDSGVYFCASSQDSFGREWVNTEAFFGQGTRLTVV.

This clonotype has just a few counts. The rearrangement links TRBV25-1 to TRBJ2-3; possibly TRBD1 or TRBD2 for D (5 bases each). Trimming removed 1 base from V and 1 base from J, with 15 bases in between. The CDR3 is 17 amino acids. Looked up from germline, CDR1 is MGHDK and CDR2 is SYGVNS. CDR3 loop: CASSELGEGPGTDTQYF. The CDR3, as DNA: TGTGCCAGCAGTGAATTAGGTGAGGGGCCGGGCACAGATACGCAGTATTTT. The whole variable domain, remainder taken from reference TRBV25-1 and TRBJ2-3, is EADIYQTPRYLVIGTGKKITLECSQTMGHDKMYWYQQDPGMELHLIHYSYGVNSTEKGDLSSESTVSRIRTEHFPLTLESARPSHTSQYLCASSELGEGPGTDTQYFGPGTRLTVL.

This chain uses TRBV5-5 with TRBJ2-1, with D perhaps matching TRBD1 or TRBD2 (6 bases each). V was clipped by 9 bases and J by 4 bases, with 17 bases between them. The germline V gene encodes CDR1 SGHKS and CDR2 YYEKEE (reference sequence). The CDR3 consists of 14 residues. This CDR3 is CATRGGDIYNEQFF. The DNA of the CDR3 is TGTGCCACACGGGGCGGGGACATATACAATGAGCAGTTCTTC.

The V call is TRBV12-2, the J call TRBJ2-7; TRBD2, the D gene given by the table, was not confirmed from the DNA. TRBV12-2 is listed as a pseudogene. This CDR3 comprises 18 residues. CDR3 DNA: TGTGCAAGTCGCTTAAGTTCGTCGGCTCCAGCGGCCTCCTACGAGCAGTACGTC. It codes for CASRLSSSAPAASYEQYV.

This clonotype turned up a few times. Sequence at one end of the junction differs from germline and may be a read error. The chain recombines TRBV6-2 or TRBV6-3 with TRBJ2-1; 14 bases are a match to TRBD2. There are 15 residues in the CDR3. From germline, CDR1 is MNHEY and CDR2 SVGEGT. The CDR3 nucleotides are TGTGCCAGTCTTCGGACTAGCGGGGGGAACAATGAGCAGCTCTTC. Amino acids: CASLRTSGGNNEQLF.

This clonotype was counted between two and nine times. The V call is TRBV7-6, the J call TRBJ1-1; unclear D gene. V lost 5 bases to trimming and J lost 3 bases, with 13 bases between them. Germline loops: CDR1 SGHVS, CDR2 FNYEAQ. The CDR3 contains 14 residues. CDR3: CASSQRRKDTEAFF. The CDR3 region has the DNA TGTGCCAGCAGCCAGAGACGGAAGGACACTGAAGCTTTCTTT.

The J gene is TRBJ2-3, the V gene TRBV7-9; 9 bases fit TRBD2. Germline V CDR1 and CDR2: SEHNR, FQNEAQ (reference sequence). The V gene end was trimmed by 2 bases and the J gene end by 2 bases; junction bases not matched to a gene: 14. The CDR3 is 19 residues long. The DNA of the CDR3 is TGTGCCAGCAGCTTATCGGGTTTAGCGGGGGCCCTATCCACAGATACGCAGTATTTT. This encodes CASSLSGLAGALSTDTQYF.

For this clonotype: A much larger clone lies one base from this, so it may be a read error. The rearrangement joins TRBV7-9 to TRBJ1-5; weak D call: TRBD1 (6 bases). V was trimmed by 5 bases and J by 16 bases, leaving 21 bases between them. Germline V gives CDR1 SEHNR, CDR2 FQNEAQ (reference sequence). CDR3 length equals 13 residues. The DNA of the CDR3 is TGTGCCAGCAGCAGAGCCCACGACAGGCCTTACCATTTT. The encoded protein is CASSRAHDRPYHF.

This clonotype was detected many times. CDR3 nucleotide sequence: TGCAGTGCTGCCCCACGGGGCGGGGGCACAGATACGCAGTATTTT. Translation: CSAAPRGGGTDTQYF. This rearrangement joins TRBV20-1 to TRBJ2-3; maybe TRBD2 (6 bases). The CDR3 is 15 residues long. V was trimmed by 5 bases and J by 1 base, leaving 16 bases between them. Germline CDR1 and CDR2: DFQATT and SNEGSKA (reference sequence).

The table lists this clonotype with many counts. The CDR3 sequence is CASSQPPLAFEQFF. As DNA, the CDR3 is TGTGCCAGCAGTCAACCCCCACTAGCGTTTGAGCAGTTCTTC. The V gene is TRBV6-1, the J gene TRBJ2-1; 7 bases align to TRBD2. V dropped 5 bases and J dropped 9; count of bases not matched to a gene: 10. CDR3 size: 14 residues. Germline V gives CDR1 MNHNS, CDR2 SASEGT.